Below are 15 T cell receptor beta chains sequenced from a single sample in a study of blood T cell repertoires in COVID-19. The assay was immunoSEQ multiplex PCR, and TCRdb's table has in-frame clones only and misses some. The data hold some 31,000 clones, with about 90% observed a single time. The sequencing input was peripheral blood. All receptors derive from a man in his 70s with active or convalescent COVID-19.

The chain couples TRBV9 to TRBJ1-1; TRBD1 agrees at 7 bases. Germline CDR1 is SGDLS and CDR2 is YYNGEE. After removal of 1 base from V and 2 bases from J, the junction contained 11 bases not matched to a gene. This CDR3 has 17 residues. The CDR3 spells CASSVSRDRLFNTEAFF. The CDR3 coding sequence is TGTGCCAGCAGCGTATCCCGGGACAGACTCTTTAACACTGAAGCTTTCTTT.

The V call is TRBV28, the J call TRBJ2-2; D might be TRBD1 (5 bases). Germline assignment: CDR1 MDHEN and CDR2 SYDVKM. The length of the CDR3 is 13 residues. The V gene lost 7 bases and the J gene lost 3 bases, with 9 bases spanning the gap. CDR3 loop: CASIKGDTGELFF. DNA for the CDR3: TGTGCCAGCATTAAAGGGGACACCGGGGAGCTGTTTTTT.

The rearrangement joins TRBV5-1 to TRBJ1-4; 9 nucleotides line up with TRBD1. Germline V gene data show CDR1 as SGHRS and CDR2 as YFSETQ. CDR3 length: 15 amino acids. The V gene end was trimmed by 4 bases and the J gene end by 7 bases; junction bases not matched to a gene: 8. The DNA of the CDR3 is TGCGCCAGCAGCCAACAGGGGGCGGCGAGTGAAAAACTGTTTTTT. Its translation is CASSQQGAASEKLFF.

This chain uses TRBV7-9 with TRBJ1-3; no clear D gene. CDR1 SEHNR and CDR2 FQNEAQ come from the germline V gene (reference sequence). Deletions cut 5 bases from V and 2 bases from J, with 10 bases between. The CDR3 has 14 residues. This CDR3 is CASSPGSAGNTIYF. For the CDR3, the DNA is TGTGCCAGCAGCCCGGGGAGCGCTGGAAACACCATATATTTT.

J is TRBJ1-4 and V is TRBV30; no clear D. CDR3 length equals 17 residues. The germline V and J ends were trimmed by 3 bases and 2 bases, with 19 bases remaining between them. The V gene's germline CDR1 is GTSNPN and CDR2 SVGIG (reference sequence). CDR3 in amino acids: CAWRPRPGWRTNEKLFF. CDR3 sequence (DNA): TGTGCCTGGAGGCCCCGACCTGGGTGGAGGACTAATGAAAAACTGTTTTTT.

This clone was observed a handful of times. The chain is built from TRBV9 and TRBJ1-1, with 7 bases lining up with TRBD1. With V trimmed by 4 bases and J by 1 base, 4 bases remained unmatched. The CDR3 covers 14 residues. The V gene's germline CDR1 is SGDLS and CDR2 YYNGEE. The chain's CDR3 is CASSPGTANTEAFF. The CDR3 DNA follows: TGTGCCAGCAGCCCCGGGACAGCGAACACTGAAGCTTTCTTT.

This chain uses TRBV5-6 with TRBJ2-2, with 9 bases that match TRBD1. Germline-derived CDR1 and CDR2 are SGHDT and YYEEEE. Unmatched junction bases numbered 18, after V lost 3 bases and J lost 6 bases. This CDR3 is built from 19 residues. The CDR3 here is CASSSFPGQGVPSPGELFF. For the CDR3, the DNA is TGTGCCAGCAGCTCCTTCCCGGGACAGGGAGTACCCTCCCCCGGGGAGCTGTTTTTT.

The chain carries TRBV4-1 and TRBJ1-1, with TRBD1 matching 11 bases. The J segment lost 2 bases and the V segment lost 5 bases, leaving 10 bases of the junction unmatched. This CDR3 is built from 17 residues. The germline V gene has CDR1 MGHRA and CDR2 YSYEKL. The CDR3 loop is CASSYGQGAHVNTEAFF. The CDR3 bases are TGCGCCAGCAGCTACGGACAGGGGGCGCATGTAAACACTGAAGCTTTCTTT.

This clone was detected once. The rearrangement joins TRBV27 to TRBJ1-2; D is perhaps TRBD1 (5 bases). Deletions cut 3 bases from V and 7 bases from J, with 15 bases between. This CDR3 has 14 amino acids. The germline V gene encodes CDR1 MNHEY and CDR2 SMNVEV (reference sequence). The CDR3 nucleotides read TGTGCCAGCAGTTTTGGCCGGTCTAGGGGTGGCTACACCTTC. It yields the protein CASSFGRSRGGYTF.

This clone was found once. V is TRBV7-9 and J is TRBJ2-3, with 7 bases aligning to TRBD1. J was trimmed by 2 bases and V by 1 base; bases with no gene match: 6. This CDR3 comprises 16 residues. Germline CDR1 and CDR2: SEHNR and FQNEAQ (reference sequence). In nucleotides, the CDR3 is TGTGCCAGCAGCTTAGTTAGGGACAGAAACACAGATACGCAGTATTTT. Translated: CASSLVRDRNTDTQYF. The full variable domain, completed using reference TRBV7-9 and TRBJ2-3, is DTGVSQNPRHKITKRGQNVTFRCDPISEHNRLYWYRQTLGQGPEFLTYFQNEAQLEKSRLLSDRFSAERPKGSFSTLEIQRTEQGDSAMYLCASSLVRDRNTDTQYFGPGTRLTVL.

The J gene is TRBJ2-7, the V gene TRBV5-1; the match to TRBD1 covers 9 bases. The CDR3 consists of 15 residues. After removal of 1 base from V and 6 bases from J, the junction contained 8 bases not matched to a gene. Germline-derived CDR1 and CDR2 are SGHRS and YFSETQ. DNA for the CDR3: TGCGCCAGCAGCTTGTCTTGGACAGGGGATTTCGAGCAGTACTTC. This translates into CASSLSWTGDFEQYF.

This chain links TRBV19 with TRBJ2-2; possible D gene TRBD2, 6 bases. The CDR3 is 14 residues long. From germline, CDR1 is LNHDA and CDR2 SQIVND (reference sequence). Trimming stripped 3 bases from V and 8 bases from J, with 13 bases between. The DNA of the CDR3 is TGTGCCAGTAGTATTCAAGCTAGCGTGGGGGAGCTGTTTTTT. Translating it yields CASSIQASVGELFF. The full variable domain, with the rest looked up from reference TRBV19 and TRBJ2-2, is DGGITQSPKYLFRKEGQNVTLSCEQNLNHDAMYWYRQDPGQGLRLIYYSQIVNDFQKGDIAEGYSVSREKKESFPLTVTSAQKNPTAFYLCASSIQASVGELFFGEGSRLTVL.

This rearrangement joins TRBV4-2 to TRBJ2-3; 11 bases are a match to TRBD1. Germline CDR1 and CDR2: LGHNA and YNFKEQ. The V gene end was trimmed by 0 bases and the J gene end by 3 bases; junction bases not matched to a gene: 5. The CDR3 has 17 residues. This CDR3 reads CASSQEYGQGATDTQYF. The CDR3 nucleotides read TGTGCCAGCAGCCAAGAATACGGACAGGGGGCGACAGATACGCAGTATTTT.

The V and J genes are TRBV5-1 and TRBJ1-1, with 7 bases that match TRBD1. Germline V lookup: CDR1 SGHRS, CDR2 YFSETQ. There are 15 residues in the CDR3. The V and J ends lost 0 bases and 3 bases, in that order; junction bases with no gene match: 5. In DNA form, the CDR3 reads TGCGCCAGCAGCTTGGGGAGGGGGCTGGACACTGAAGCTTTCTTT. Amino acids: CASSLGRGLDTEAFF.

V and J are TRBV9 and TRBJ1-1; unclear D gene. The CDR3 is 15 residues long. Germline V gene data show CDR1 as SGDLS and CDR2 as YYNGEE. V lost 0 bases, J lost 11 bases, and 20 bases lay in between. The CDR3 region is CASSVEEGSIIGAFF. CDR3 bases: TGTGCCAGCAGCGTAGAGGAGGGATCCATCATTGGGGCTTTCTTT.